This TCR beta chain emerged from a study of T cell repertoires in cytomegalovirus infection. Overall study context: Carrying CMV and the relevant HLA type showed in public TCR beta signatures.

This clonotype has a handful of counts. Its antigen remains unidentified. CDR1 MDHEN and CDR2 SYDVKM come from the germline V gene. V dropped 7 bases and J dropped 9 bases, with 19 bases sitting between them. There are 14 residues in the CDR3. Findings of the study overall: Using cumulative public TCR beta family frequency, the authors identified those who carried CMV together with the relevant HLA. The ex vivo response was dominated by HLA-C-restricted CMV-specific TCR beta clonotypes.

MiXCR, applied by TCRdb to the reads, yields one record per CDR3 protein. This table holds some 170,000 distinct CDR3 sequences, about 18% found once. The rearrangement uses TRBV28 and TRBJ2-1; a weak D match, TRBD1 (8 bases). This receptor was obtained from a human donor in good health (CMV status not recorded). Some clones in this sample may be carry-over from other donors' samples. Sequencing was performed on CD8+ T cells from PBMCs. Here the CDR3 reads CASKEQGGRSEQFF. CDR3 bases: TGTGCCAGCAAGGAACAGGGGGGGAGGAGTGAGCAGTTCTTC.